The 28 T cell receptor beta chains below were found in one sample sequenced in a study of T cell responses to AZD1222 COVID-19 vaccine. This table comes from immunoSEQ multiplex PCR, and its TCRdb copy is limited to in-frame clones, with some not included. The sample records over 45,000 clones, roughly 90% being singletons. The sample here was peripheral blood, taken 28 days after the second AZD1222 dose. The receptors originated from an adult who received the AZD1222 COVID-19 vaccine.

This clone turned up a few times. This chain links TRBV4-1 with TRBJ2-7; the match to TRBD2 covers 13 bases. The germline V gene has CDR1 MGHRA and CDR2 YSYEKL. The CDR3 covers 15 residues. After removal of 1 base from V and 6 bases from J, the junction contained 3 bases not matched to a gene. The DNA of the CDR3 is TGCGCCAGCAGCCAAGGGACTAGCGGGAGATCCGAGCAGTACTTC. Translation: CASSQGTSGRSEQYF.

The sample holds a few counts of this clone. The rearrangement uses TRBV11-3 and TRBJ2-3; 9 bases agree with TRBD1. Germline V CDR1 and CDR2: SGHNT, YENEEA. The CDR3 consists of 16 residues. The V segment lost 5 bases and the J segment 4 bases; nucleotides outside the gene matches: 10. The CDR3 DNA reads as TGTGCCAGCAGCCAGGGGGACAGGGTGAGCGCAGATACGCAGTATTTT. Translated, it gives CASSQGDRVSADTQYF.

This chain joins TRBV7-2 and TRBJ1-6; 8 bases match TRBD1. Germline lookup yields CDR1 SGHTA and CDR2 FQGNSA. The trim removed 4 bases at V and 8 bases at J, leaving 4 bases unmatched. The length of the CDR3 is 14 residues. The CDR3 DNA is TGTGCCAGCAGCTCGACAGGGGCACATTCACCCCTCCACTTT. This translates into CASSSTGAHSPLHF.

The chain recombines TRBV29-1 with TRBJ2-7, with 15 nucleotides matching TRBD2. The ends lost 6 bases at V and 5 bases at J; junction bases unmatched: 11. The germline V gene encodes CDR1 SQVTM and CDR2 ANQGSEA. The CDR3 has 16 amino acids. The CDR3 loop is CSVAGLAGGPRHEQYF. The CDR3 nucleotides are TGCAGCGTCGCAGGACTAGCGGGAGGGCCGCGACACGAGCAGTACTTC.

This chain links TRBV5-6 with TRBJ1-5; no reliable D call. The germline gives CDR1 SGHDT, CDR2 YYEEEE. The CDR3 runs to 13 residues. Trimming cost V 4 bases and J 7 bases, with 12 bases left between them. The CDR3 nucleotides are TGTGCCAGCAGCCAAACGGGAGGGCAGCCCCAGCATTTT. Residues: CASSQTGGQPQHF.

The chain employs TRBV18 and TRBJ2-1, with D perhaps TRBD1 (7 bases). V lost 3 bases and J 4 bases, leaving 13 bases between the germline ends. This CDR3 region has 15 residues. Germline V gene data show CDR1 as KGHSH and CDR2 as LQKENI. CDR3 DNA: TGTGCCAGCTCACCCAGGAGGGACAGTTACAATGAGCAGTTCTTC. It is translated as CASSPRRDSYNEQFF.

V and J are TRBV5-1 and TRBJ2-1, with a tentative D call TRBD2 (6 bases). Trimming stripped 0 bases from V and 8 bases from J, with 12 bases between. The CDR3 length is 14 residues. The germline V gene encodes CDR1 SGHRS and CDR2 YFSETQ. CDR3 loop: CASSLGRRDDEQFF. The CDR3 nucleotides read TGCGCCAGCAGCTTGGGGAGGAGGGACGATGAGCAGTTCTTC.

The chain couples TRBV3-1 (or the pseudogene TRBV3-2) to TRBJ1-1, with a weak D call TRBD1 (6 bases). CDR3 length: 15 residues. Germline V gene data show CDR1 as LGHDT and CDR2 as YNNKEL (reference sequence). Trimming took 4 bases from V and 3 from J, leaving 15 bases between them. Here the CDR3 DNA reads TGTGCCAGCAGCCGAACCGGGACACTGTACACTGAAGCTTTCTTT. Translating gives CASSRTGTLYTEAFF.

The chain recombines TRBV10-1 with TRBJ2-6; the D is unclear. Germline-derived CDR1 and CDR2 are WNHNN and SYGVQD (reference sequence). Trimming took 11 bases from V and 2 from J, leaving 10 bases between them. This CDR3 is 13 amino acids long. The CDR3 region is CAGSTPGANVLTF. The CDR3 DNA sequence: TGCGCCGGAAGTACTCCTGGGGCCAACGTCCTGACTTTC.

This clone was detected only once. The rearrangement uses TRBV5-4 and TRBJ2-2, with a possible D match to TRBD2 (6 bases). This CDR3 is built from 15 residues. The germline CDR1 and CDR2 sequences are SGHNT and YYREEE (reference sequence). V gave up 2 bases and J gave up 4 bases, with 12 bases separating them. Written as DNA, the CDR3 is TGTGCCAGCAGCTTCTGGGTGGGGGGCACCGGGGAGCTGTTTTTT. Translated: CASSFWVGGTGELFF.

J is TRBJ2-3 and V is TRBV4-2; 9 bases agree with TRBD2. Unmatched junction bases numbered 7, after V lost 1 base and J lost 2 bases. The CDR3 is 17 amino acids. Germline CDR1 reads LGHNA; CDR2 reads YNFKEQ. The CDR3 nucleotides are TGTGCCAGCAGCCAAGGTGGGCGGGAGGGCCCCACAGATACGCAGTATTTT. This translates into CASSQGGREGPTDTQYF.

The J gene is TRBJ2-1, the V gene TRBV7-2; TRBD2 matches 14 bases. V shed 4 bases, J shed 7 bases, and the junction held 12 bases outside the gene matches. This CDR3 spans 18 amino acids. Germline lookup yields CDR1 SGHTA and CDR2 FQGNSA. CDR3 nucleotides: TGTGCCAGCAGCTCCGGGACTAGCGGGAGCGGGGCTGGGAATGAGCAGTTCTTC. It encodes CASSSGTSGSGAGNEQFF. Looking up the rest from reference TRBV7-2 and TRBJ2-1 gives the full variable domain: GAGVSQSPSNKVTEKGKDVELRCDPISGHTALYWYRQSLGQGLEFLIYFQGNSAPDKSGLPSDRFSAERTGGSVSTLTIQRTQQEDSAVYLCASSSGTSGSGAGNEQFFGPGTRLTVL.

This CDR3 reads CASSPGRSTDTQYF. DNA for the CDR3: TGTGCCAGCAGCCCCGGCCGAAGCACAGATACGCAGTATTTT. The genes are TRBV5-5 and TRBJ2-3; D is unclear. The length of the CDR3 is 14 residues. Germline CDR1 is SGHKS and CDR2 is YYEKEE (reference sequence). Trimming removed 4 bases from V and 0 bases from J, with 9 bases in between.

V and J are TRBV16 and TRBJ2-3; D is unclear. The CDR3 sequence is 14 residues long. Germline V gives CDR1 KGHSY, CDR2 FQNENV. Trimming removed 3 bases at V and 2 bases at J, with 9 bases between. The CDR3 coding sequence is TGTGCCAGCAGCCAGGCCCGCCCCACAGATACGCAGTATTTT. Amino acid sequence: CASSQARPTDTQYF.

The chain links TRBV21-1 to TRBJ1-5. TRBV21-1 is a pseudogene locus. The CDR3 sequence is 15 residues long. CDR3 region: CASSSQWRIVQPQHF. DNA of the CDR3: TGTGCCAGCAGCTCGCAGTGGCGGATTGTCCAGCCCCAGCATTTT.

This clone was found once. V and J are TRBV4-2 and TRBJ1-3, with D perhaps matching TRBD1 (5 bases). The V gene lost 0 bases and the J gene lost 0 bases, with 12 bases spanning the gap. CDR3 length: 17 residues. Germline V gives CDR1 LGHNA, CDR2 YNFKEQ. The CDR3 spells CASSQDHQGPSGNTIYF. DNA of the CDR3: TGTGCCAGCAGCCAAGATCACCAGGGCCCCTCTGGAAACACCATATATTTT.

This chain joins TRBV2 and TRBJ2-5; the D is unclear. This CDR3 has 12 amino acids. The V gene's germline CDR1 is SNHLY and CDR2 FYNNEI. V was shortened by 0 bases and J by 5 bases, with 4 bases between the two germline ends. The CDR3 DNA is TGTGCCAGCAGTGAAGCTGTCGAGACCCAGTACTTC. Protein: CASSEAVETQYF.

The chain combines TRBV4-2 with TRBJ2-1; 10 nucleotides match TRBD2. The CDR3 covers 18 residues. Germline trimming cut 0 bases from V and 8 bases from J; bases unmatched to any gene: 13. Germline V CDR1 and CDR2: LGHNA, YNFKEQ. The CDR3 DNA follows: TGTGCCAGCAGCCAAGATGTAGCGGGAGGCCTGGTGGAGTATGAGCAGTTCTTC. This translates into CASSQDVAGGLVEYEQFF.

The rearrangement uses TRBV5-1 and TRBJ2-1; maybe TRBD1 (5 bases). The CDR3 sequence is 13 residues long. The V gene's germline CDR1 is SGHRS and CDR2 YFSETQ. The V end was cut by 4 bases, the J end by 12 bases, with 17 bases between. Here the CDR3 reads CASSLDTPLGQFF. Written as DNA, the CDR3 is TGCGCCAGCAGCCTGGACACCCCTCTAGGGCAGTTCTTC.

The chain links TRBV3-1 (or the pseudogene TRBV3-2) to TRBJ2-2; 13 positions agree with TRBD2. The ends lost 2 bases at V and 1 base at J; junction bases unmatched: 4. Germline loops: CDR1 LGHDT, CDR2 YNNKEL (reference sequence). The CDR3 consists of 18 residues. As DNA, the CDR3 is TGTGCCAGCAGCCAATACGGGACTAGCGGGAAGAACACCGGGGAGCTGTTTTTT. Encoded protein: CASSQYGTSGKNTGELFF.

The J gene is TRBJ1-5, the V gene TRBV2; 8 positions match TRBD1. The ends lost 6 bases at V and 3 bases at J; junction bases unmatched: 7. The length of the CDR3 is 15 residues. Germline V gene lookup returns CDR1 SNHLY and CDR2 FYNNEI. CDR3 loop: CASRRGTGANQPQHF. The CDR3 DNA is TGTGCCAGCAGGAGAGGGACAGGAGCCAATCAGCCCCAGCATTTT.

The rearrangement joins TRBV5-4 to TRBJ1-1, with a tentative D call TRBD1 (5 bases). The V end was cut by 7 bases, the J end by 5 bases, with 21 bases between. The V gene's germline CDR1 is SGHNT and CDR2 YYREEE (reference sequence). This CDR3 spans 15 amino acids. The CDR3 reads CASSRGGLGGTEAFF. The DNA of the CDR3 is TGTGCCAGCTCACGGGGCGGCCTGGGGGGGACTGAAGCTTTCTTT.

The chain recombines TRBV6-5 with TRBJ1-4; D is possibly TRBD1 (6 bases). V gave up 7 bases and J gave up 7 bases, with 13 bases separating them. Germline V gives CDR1 MNHEY, CDR2 SVGAGI. The CDR3 contains 13 residues. The CDR3 DNA is TGTGCCAGCAAAACGGGGGGCTCTGAAAAACTGTTTTTT. Translated, it gives CASKTGGSEKLFF.

This chain connects TRBV5-4 to TRBJ1-2; 11 nucleotides align to TRBD1. Per germline, CDR1 SGHNT and CDR2 YYREEE (reference sequence). J gave up 7 bases and V 6 bases, and 11 bases lay outside the gene matches. This CDR3 region has 15 residues. The chain's CDR3 is CASNNGQGATAGYTF. CDR3 coding DNA: TGTGCCAGCAACAACGGACAGGGGGCGACCGCTGGCTACACCTTC.

A single count supports this clone. V usage is TRBV5-4 and J usage is TRBJ2-3, with 14 bases aligning to TRBD2. V shed 3 bases, J shed 1 base, and the junction held 10 bases outside the gene matches. Germline CDR1 SGHNT, CDR2 YYREEE (reference sequence). The CDR3 extends over 19 amino acids. CDR3 DNA sequence: TGTGCCAGCAGCTCCTTGGGACTAGCGGGAGTGTACGGCACAGATACGCAGTATTTT. Protein product: CASSSLGLAGVYGTDTQYF.

This sequence joins TRBV2 and TRBJ2-1, with TRBD2 identical over 13 bases. The junction had 5 bases not matched to a gene; V was cut back by 6 bases and J by 6 bases. The V gene's germline CDR1 is SNHLY and CDR2 FYNNEI. There are 15 residues in the CDR3. CDR3 amino acids: CASSFTSGRANEQFF. Here the CDR3 DNA reads TGTGCCAGCAGCTTCACTAGCGGGAGGGCCAATGAGCAGTTCTTC.

V gene TRBV7-2 combines with J gene TRBJ1-1, with 10 nucleotides matching TRBD1. This CDR3 has 14 amino acids. V lost 5 bases and J lost 11; bases outside the gene matches: 11. Germline CDR1 SGHTA, CDR2 FQGNSA. DNA for the CDR3: TGTGCCAGCAGCCCTCAAGGGACAGGGGAGGAGGCTTTCTTT. This encodes CASSPQGTGEEAFF.

This clone was found a few times. The J gene is TRBJ2-7, the V gene TRBV19, with TRBD2 matching 12 bases. Germline lookup yields CDR1 LNHDA and CDR2 SQIVND (reference sequence). The CDR3 is made up of 15 amino acids. With 6 bases clipped from V and 4 bases from J, the junction kept 7 bases outside the gene matches. CDR3 DNA: TGTGCCAGTAGCATCGGACTAGCGGGACGATACGAGCAGTACTTC. This codes for CASSIGLAGRYEQYF.